This T cell receptor (beta chain) emerged from a study of blood T cell repertoires in COVID-19. Here immunoSEQ multiplex PCR was the method, and the copy in TCRdb shows in-frame clones only, minus some. The sample includes fewer than 300,000 clones, around nine tenths of them seen just once. The V and J ends lost 3 bases and 8 bases, in that order; junction bases with no gene match: 14. Germline CDR1 and CDR2: DFQATT and SNEGSKA (reference sequence). The CDR3 has 15 amino acids. This receptor was identified in a man aged 35 to 55 who had recovered from COVID-19. What was sequenced was peripheral blood. The chain links TRBV20-1 to TRBJ1-2; 8 bases line up with TRBD1. This CDR3 is CSASRQGSGLVGYTF. CDR3 coding DNA: TGCAGTGCTAGTCGACAGGGGTCTGGGTTGGTCGGCTACACCTTC.